The present T cell receptor (beta chain) was sequenced within a study of blood T cell repertoires in COVID-19. Across the study: The United States, Italy and Spain provided the acute and convalescent COVID-19 samples. T cells, B-cell-depleted T cells, or PBMCs provided the cDNA or gDNA that served as material.

The CDR3 totals 16 residues. After removal of 4 bases from V and 0 bases from J, the junction contained 6 bases not matched to a gene. In germline, CDR1 is SGHNT, CDR2 YENEEA. In the original processing: Amplification with reference gene primers provided the estimates of nucleated cell counts. Clones were sequenced by immunoSEQ multiplex PCR, and TCRdb holds only the in-frame ones, with some missing. V and J calls plus clone size are reproduced from that table; the DNA served to infer D and trimming. The sample lists roughly 65,000 clones, roughly 92% occurring once. Input material: peripheral blood. The TCR sequence derives from a man aged 65 to 79 with active COVID-19. J is TRBJ2-3 and V is TRBV11-3; 8 positions agree with TRBD2. CDR3 DNA sequence: TGTGCCAGCAGCTCACCTAGCGGGTATAGCACAGATACGCAGTATTTT. Its translation: CASSSPSGYSTDTQYF.